This TCR beta chain was documented in a study of blood T cell repertoires in COVID-19. Background on the study: T cells, B-cell-depleted T cells, or PBMCs supplied cDNA or gDNA.

The assay was immunoSEQ multiplex PCR, and TCRdb's table has in-frame clones only and misses some. The sample lists approximately 82,000 clones, about 89% occurring once. Per the germline V gene, CDR1 is SEHNR and CDR2 is FQNEAQ (reference sequence). The V end lost 5 bases, the J end lost 6 bases, and 16 bases lay between the germline ends. The CDR3 runs to 14 residues. Sequenced input: peripheral blood. The J gene is TRBJ1-2, the V gene TRBV7-9; weak D call: TRBD1 (5 bases). The receptor was derived from a man between 65 and 79 years old with active or convalescent COVID-19. Here the CDR3 DNA reads TGTGCCAGCAGCCCTGCCGAGACAGCCGATGGCTACACCTTC. As protein: CASSPAETADGYTF. The full variable domain, in which reference TRBV7-9 and TRBJ1-2 provide the parts outside the CDR3, is DTGVSQNPRHKITKRGQNVTFRCDPISEHNRLYWYRQTLGQGPEFLTYFQNEAQLEKSRLLSDRFSAERPKGSFSTLEIQRTEQGDSAMYLCASSPAETADGYTFGSGTRLTVV.